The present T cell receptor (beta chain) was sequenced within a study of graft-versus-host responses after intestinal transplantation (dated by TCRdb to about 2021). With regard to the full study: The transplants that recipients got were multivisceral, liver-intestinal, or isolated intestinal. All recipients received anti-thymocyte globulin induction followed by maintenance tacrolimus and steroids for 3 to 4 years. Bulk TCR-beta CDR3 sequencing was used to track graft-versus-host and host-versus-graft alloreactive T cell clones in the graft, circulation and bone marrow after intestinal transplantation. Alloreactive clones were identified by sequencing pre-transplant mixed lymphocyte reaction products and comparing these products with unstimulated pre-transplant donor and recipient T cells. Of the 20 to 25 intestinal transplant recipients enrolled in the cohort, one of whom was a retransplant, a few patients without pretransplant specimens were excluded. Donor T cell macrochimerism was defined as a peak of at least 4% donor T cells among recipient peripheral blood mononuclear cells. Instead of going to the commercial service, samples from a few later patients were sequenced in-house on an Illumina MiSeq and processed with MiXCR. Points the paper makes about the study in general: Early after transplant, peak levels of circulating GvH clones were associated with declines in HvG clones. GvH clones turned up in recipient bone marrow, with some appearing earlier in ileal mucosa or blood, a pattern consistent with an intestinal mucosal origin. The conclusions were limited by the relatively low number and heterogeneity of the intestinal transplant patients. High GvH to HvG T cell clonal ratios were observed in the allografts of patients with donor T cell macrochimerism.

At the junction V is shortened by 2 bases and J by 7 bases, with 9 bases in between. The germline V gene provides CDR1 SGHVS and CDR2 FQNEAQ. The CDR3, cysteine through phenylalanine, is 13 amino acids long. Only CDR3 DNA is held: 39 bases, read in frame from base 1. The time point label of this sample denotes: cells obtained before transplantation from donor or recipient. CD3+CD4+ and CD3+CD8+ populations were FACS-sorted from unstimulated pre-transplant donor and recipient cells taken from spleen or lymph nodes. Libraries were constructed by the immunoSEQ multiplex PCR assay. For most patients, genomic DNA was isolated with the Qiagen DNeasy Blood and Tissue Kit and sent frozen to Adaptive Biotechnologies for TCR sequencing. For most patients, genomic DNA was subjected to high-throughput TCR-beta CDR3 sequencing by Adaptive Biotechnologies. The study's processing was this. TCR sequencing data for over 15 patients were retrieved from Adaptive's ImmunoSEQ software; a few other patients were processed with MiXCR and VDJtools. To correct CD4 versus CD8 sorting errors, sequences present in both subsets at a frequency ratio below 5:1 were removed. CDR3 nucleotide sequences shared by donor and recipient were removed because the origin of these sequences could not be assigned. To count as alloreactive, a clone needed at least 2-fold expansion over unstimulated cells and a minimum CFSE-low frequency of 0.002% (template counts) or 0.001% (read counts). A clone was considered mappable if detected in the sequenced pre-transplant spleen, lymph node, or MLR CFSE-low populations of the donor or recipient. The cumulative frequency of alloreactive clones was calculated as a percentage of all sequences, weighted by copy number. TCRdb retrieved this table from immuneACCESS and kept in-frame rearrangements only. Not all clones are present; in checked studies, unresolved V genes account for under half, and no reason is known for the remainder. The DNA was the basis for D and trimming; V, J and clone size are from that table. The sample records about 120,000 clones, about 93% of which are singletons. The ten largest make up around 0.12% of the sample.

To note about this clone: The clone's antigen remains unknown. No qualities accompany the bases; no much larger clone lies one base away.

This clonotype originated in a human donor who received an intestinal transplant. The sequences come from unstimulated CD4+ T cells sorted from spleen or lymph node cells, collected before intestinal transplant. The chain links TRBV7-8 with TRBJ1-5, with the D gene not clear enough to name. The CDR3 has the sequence CASSLFADQPQHF. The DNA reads TGTGCCAGCAGCTTATTCGCCGACCAGCCCCAGCATTTT.